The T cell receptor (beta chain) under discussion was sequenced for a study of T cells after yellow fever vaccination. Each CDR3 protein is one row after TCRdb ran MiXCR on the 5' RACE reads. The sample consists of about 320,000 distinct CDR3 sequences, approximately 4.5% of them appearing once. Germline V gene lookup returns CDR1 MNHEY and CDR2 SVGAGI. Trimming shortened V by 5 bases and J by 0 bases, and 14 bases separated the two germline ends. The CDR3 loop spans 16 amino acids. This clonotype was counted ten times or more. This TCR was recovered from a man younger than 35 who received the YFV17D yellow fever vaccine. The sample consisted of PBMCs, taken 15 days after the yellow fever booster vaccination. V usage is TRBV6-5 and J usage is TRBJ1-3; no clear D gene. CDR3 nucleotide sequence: TGTGCCAGCAGTCCAAGAGGCGGACTCTCTGGAAACACCATATATTTT. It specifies CASSPRGGLSGNTIYF.